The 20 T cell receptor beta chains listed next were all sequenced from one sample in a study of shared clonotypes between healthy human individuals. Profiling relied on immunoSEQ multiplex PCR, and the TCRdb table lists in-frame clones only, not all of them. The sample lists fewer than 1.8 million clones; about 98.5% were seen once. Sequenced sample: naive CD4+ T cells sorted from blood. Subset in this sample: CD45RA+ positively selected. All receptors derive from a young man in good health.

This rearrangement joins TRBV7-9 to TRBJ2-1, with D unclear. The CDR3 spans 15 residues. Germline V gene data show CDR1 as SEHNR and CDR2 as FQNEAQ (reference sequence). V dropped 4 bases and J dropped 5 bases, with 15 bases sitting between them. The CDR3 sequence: CASSSLAPRHNEQFF. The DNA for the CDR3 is TGTGCCAGCAGCTCCCTCGCCCCCAGGCACAATGAGCAGTTCTTC.

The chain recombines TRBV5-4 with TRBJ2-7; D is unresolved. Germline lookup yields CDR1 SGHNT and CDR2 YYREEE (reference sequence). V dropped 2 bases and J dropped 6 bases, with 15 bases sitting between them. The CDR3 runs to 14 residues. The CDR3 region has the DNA TGTGCCAGCAGCTTTGAACTATTTGATAGCGAGCAGTACTTC. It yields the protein CASSFELFDSEQYF.

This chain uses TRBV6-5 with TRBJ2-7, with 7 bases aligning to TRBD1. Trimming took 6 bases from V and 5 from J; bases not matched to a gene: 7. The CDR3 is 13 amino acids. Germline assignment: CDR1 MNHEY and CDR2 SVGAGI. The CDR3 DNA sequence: TGTGCCAGCAGAGAAGACGGGACAGACGAGCAGTACTTC. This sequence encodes CASREDGTDEQYF.

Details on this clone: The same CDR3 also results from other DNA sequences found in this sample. CDR3 DNA sequence: TGTGCCAGCAGTCTCGGACTAGCTGCAGATACGCAGTATTTT. Residues: CASSLGLAADTQYF. This chain links TRBV27 with TRBJ2-3; TRBD2 aligns across 8 bases. This CDR3 spans 14 amino acids. Germline V gene lookup returns CDR1 MNHEY and CDR2 SMNVEV (reference sequence). Losses at the gene ends were 5 bases for V and 4 bases for J; bases not matched to a gene: 5.

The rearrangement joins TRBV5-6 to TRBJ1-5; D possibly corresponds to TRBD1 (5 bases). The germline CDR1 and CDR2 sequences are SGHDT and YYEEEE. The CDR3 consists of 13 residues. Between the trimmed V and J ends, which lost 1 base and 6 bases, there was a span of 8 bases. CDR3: CASSLKGFQPQHF. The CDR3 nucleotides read TGTGCCAGCAGCTTGAAGGGGTTTCAGCCCCAGCATTTT.

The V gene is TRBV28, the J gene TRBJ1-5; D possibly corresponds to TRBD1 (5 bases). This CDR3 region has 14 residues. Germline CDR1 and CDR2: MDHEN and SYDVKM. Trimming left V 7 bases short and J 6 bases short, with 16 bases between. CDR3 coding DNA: TGTGCCAGCACCATCCAGGGTGCGGGTCAGCCCCAGCATTTT. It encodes CASTIQGAGQPQHF.

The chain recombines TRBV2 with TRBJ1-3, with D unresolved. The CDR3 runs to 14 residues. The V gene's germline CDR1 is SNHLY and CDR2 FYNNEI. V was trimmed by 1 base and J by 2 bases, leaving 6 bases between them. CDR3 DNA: TGTGCCAGCAGTGAAGACCGGCCTGGAAACACCATATATTTT. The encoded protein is CASSEDRPGNTIYF.

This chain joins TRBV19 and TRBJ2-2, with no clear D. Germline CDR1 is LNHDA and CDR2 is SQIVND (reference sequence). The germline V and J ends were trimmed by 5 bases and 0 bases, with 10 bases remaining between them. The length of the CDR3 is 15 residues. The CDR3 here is CASSRLVTNTGELFF. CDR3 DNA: TGTGCCAGTAGTCGACTCGTTACGAACACCGGGGAGCTGTTTTTT.

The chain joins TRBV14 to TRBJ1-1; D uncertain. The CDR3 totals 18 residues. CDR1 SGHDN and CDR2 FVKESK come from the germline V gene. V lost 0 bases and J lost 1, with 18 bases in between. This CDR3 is CASSQDRTGLRQNTEAFF. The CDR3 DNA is TGTGCCAGCAGCCAAGATCGCACCGGGCTGAGACAGAACACTGAAGCTTTCTTT.

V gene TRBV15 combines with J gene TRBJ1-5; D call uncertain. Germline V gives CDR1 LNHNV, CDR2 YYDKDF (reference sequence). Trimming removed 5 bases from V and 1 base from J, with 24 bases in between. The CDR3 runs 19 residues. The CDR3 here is CATSCSTDSRIISNQPQHF. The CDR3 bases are TGTGCCACCAGCTGTAGCACGGACTCCCGGATTATCAGCAATCAGCCCCAGCATTTT.

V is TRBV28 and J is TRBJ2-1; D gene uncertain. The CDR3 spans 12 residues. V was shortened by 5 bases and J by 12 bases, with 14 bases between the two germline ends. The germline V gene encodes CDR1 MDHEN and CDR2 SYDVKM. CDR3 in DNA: TGTGCCAGCAGTACGGGCCAATTACGGCAGTTCTTC. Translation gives CASSTGQLRQFF.

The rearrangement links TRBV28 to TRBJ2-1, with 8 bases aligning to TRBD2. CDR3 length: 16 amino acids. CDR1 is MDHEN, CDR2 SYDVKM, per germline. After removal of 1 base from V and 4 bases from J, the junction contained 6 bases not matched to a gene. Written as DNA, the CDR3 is TGTGCCAGCAGTTTATTTACTAGCGGAGAATACAATGAGCAGTTCTTC. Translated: CASSLFTSGEYNEQFF.

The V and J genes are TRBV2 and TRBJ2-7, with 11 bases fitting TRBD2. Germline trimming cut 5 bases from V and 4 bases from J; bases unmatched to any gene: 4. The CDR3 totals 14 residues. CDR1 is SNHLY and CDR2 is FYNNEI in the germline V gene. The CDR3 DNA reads TGTGCCAGCAGTCTCGGGACTAGCGGTTACGAGCAGTACTTC. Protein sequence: CASSLGTSGYEQYF.

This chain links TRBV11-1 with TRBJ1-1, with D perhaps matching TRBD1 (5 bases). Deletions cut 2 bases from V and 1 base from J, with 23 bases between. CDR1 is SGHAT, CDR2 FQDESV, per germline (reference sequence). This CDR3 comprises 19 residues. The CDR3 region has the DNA TGTGCCAGCAGCTTACCCGAAACGGTGGTTGGGGCGGGGAACACTGAAGCTTTCTTT. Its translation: CASSLPETVVGAGNTEAFF.

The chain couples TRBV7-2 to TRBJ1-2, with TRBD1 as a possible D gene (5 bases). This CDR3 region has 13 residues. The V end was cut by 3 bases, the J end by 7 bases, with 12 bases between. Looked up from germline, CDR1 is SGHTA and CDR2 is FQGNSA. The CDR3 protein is CASSFEGTGGYTF. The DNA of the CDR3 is TGTGCCAGCAGCTTTGAGGGGACGGGTGGCTACACCTTC.

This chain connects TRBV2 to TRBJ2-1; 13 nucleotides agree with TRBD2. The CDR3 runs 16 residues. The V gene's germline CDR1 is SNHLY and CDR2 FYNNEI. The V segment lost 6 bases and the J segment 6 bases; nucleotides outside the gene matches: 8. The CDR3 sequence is CASRGGRLAGGNEQFF. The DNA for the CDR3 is TGTGCCAGCAGGGGAGGCAGACTAGCGGGAGGCAATGAGCAGTTCTTC.

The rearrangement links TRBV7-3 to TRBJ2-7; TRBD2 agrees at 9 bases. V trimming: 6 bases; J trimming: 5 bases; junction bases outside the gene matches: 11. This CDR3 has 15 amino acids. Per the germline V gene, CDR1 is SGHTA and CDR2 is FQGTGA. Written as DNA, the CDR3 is TGTGCCAGCAGTAAAGCGGCGGGAGGGCCCCACGAGCAGTACTTC. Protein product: CASSKAAGGPHEQYF.

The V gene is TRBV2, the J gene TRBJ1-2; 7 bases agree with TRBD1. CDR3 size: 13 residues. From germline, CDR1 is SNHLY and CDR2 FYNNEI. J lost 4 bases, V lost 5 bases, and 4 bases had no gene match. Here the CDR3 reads CASSRQGLYGYTF. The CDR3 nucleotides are TGTGCCAGCAGTCGACAGGGCCTCTATGGCTACACCTTC.

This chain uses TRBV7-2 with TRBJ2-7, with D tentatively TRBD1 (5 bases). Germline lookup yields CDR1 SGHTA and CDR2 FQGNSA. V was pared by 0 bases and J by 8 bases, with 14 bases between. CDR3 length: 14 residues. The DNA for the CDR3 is TGTGCCAGCAGCTTAGCGGGGCAGGATTTGCAGCAGTACTTC. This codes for CASSLAGQDLQQYF.

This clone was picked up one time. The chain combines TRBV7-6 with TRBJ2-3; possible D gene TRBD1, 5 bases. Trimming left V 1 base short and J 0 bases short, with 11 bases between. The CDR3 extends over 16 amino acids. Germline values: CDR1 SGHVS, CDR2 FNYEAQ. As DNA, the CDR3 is TGTGCCAGCAGCTTAGGGGGCAGCTCTAGCACAGATACGCAGTATTTT. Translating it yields CASSLGGSSSTDTQYF.